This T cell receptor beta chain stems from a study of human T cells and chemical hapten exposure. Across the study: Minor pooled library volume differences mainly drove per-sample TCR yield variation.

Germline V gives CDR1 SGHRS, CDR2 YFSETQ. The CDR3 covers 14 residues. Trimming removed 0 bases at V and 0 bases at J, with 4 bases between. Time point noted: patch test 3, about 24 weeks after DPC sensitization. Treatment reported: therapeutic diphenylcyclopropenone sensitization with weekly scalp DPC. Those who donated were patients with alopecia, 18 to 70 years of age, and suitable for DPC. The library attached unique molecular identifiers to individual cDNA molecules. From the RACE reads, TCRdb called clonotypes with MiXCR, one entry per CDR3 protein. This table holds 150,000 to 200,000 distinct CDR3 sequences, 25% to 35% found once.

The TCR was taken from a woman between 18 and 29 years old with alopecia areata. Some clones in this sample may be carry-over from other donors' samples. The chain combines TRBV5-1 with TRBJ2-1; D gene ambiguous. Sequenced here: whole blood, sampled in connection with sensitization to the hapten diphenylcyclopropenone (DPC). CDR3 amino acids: CASSLAISYNEQFF. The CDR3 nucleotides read TGCGCCAGCAGCTTGGCAATCTCCTACAATGAGCAGTTCTTC.